These T cell receptor beta chains were read from a single sample in a study of blood T cell repertoires in COVID-19. Clones were sequenced by immunoSEQ multiplex PCR, and TCRdb holds only the in-frame ones, with some missing. This repertoire shows under 100,000 clones, roughly nine tenths found once; its top ten account for just over 8%. Sequences were obtained from peripheral blood. The receptors derive from a man under 40 with acute or convalescent COVID-19. Each CDR3 is given with its conserved first and last residue. D genes are given only for firm matches. Expanded clones are given a class, and other clones once, few, many or no size at all.

V gene: TRBV25-1; D gene: TRBD1; CDR3 length: 14; J gene: TRBJ1-1; clone size: -; CDR3 protein: CASSEWDRNTEAFF; CDR3 DNA: TGTGCCAGCAGTGAATGGGACAGAAACACTGAAGCTTTCTTT
V gene: TRBV5-5; D gene: TRBD1; CDR3 length: 14; J gene: TRBJ1-5; clone size: -; CDR3 protein: CASSLEGQGVPQHF; CDR3 DNA: TGTGCCAGCAGCTTGGAGGGACAGGGGGTCCCCCAGCATTTT
V gene: TRBV4-1; D gene: TRBD2; CDR3 length: 15; J gene: TRBJ2-7; clone size: few; CDR3 protein: CASSQAPSGSYEQYF; CDR3 DNA: TGCGCCAGCAGCCAAGCCCCTAGCGGATCCTACGAGCAGTACTTC
V gene: TRBV11-3; D gene: -; CDR3 length: 14; J gene: TRBJ2-7; clone size: -; CDR3 protein: CASSLGQGLYEQYF; CDR3 DNA: TGTGCCAGCAGCTTAGGGCAGGGCCTCTACGAGCAGTACTTC
V gene: TRBV6-5; D gene: -; CDR3 length: 15; J gene: TRBJ2-7; clone size: -; CDR3 protein: CASKAAVAESYEQYF; CDR3 DNA: TGTGCCAGCAAGGCGGCGGTGGCGGAATCCTACGAGCAGTACTTC
V gene: TRBV9; D gene: -; CDR3 length: 14; J gene: TRBJ2-7; clone size: -; CDR3 protein: CASNVKGGSYEQYF; CDR3 DNA: TGTGCCAGCAACGTCAAGGGGGGGTCCTACGAGCAGTACTTC
V gene: TRBV29-1; D gene: -; CDR3 length: 11; J gene: TRBJ1-2; clone size: -; CDR3 protein: CSVSDSIGYTF; CDR3 DNA: TGCAGCGTATCTGACTCGATTGGCTACACCTTC
V gene: TRBV6-4; D gene: -; CDR3 length: 14; J gene: TRBJ2-3; clone size: -; CDR3 protein: CASSDSKGADTQYF; CDR3 DNA: TGTGCCAGCAGTGACTCGAAAGGGGCAGATACGCAGTATTTT
V gene: TRBV15; D gene: -; CDR3 length: 17; J gene: TRBJ2-1; clone size: -; CDR3 protein: CATSSIPGTSTTMRQFF; CDR3 DNA: TGTGCCACCAGCTCCATACCCGGGACAAGCACCACAATGAGGCAGTTCTTC
V gene: TRBV6-5; D gene: TRBD2; CDR3 length: 15; J gene: TRBJ2-1; clone size: -; CDR3 protein: CASGIGTSGASEQFF; CDR3 DNA: TGTGCCAGCGGGATAGGGACTAGCGGGGCATCTGAGCAGTTCTTC
V gene: TRBV27; D gene: TRBD1; CDR3 length: 14; J gene: TRBJ1-6; clone size: once; CDR3 protein: CASSLWTGGGPLHF; CDR3 DNA: TGTGCCAGCAGTTTGTGGACAGGGGGCGGGCCCCTCCACTTT
V gene: TRBV6-5; D gene: TRBD1; CDR3 length: 14; J gene: TRBJ1-1; clone size: -; CDR3 protein: CASRGTGARTEAFF; CDR3 DNA: TGTGCCAGCAGGGGGACAGGGGCCCGCACTGAAGCTTTCTTT
V gene: TRBV9; D gene: -; CDR3 length: 12; J gene: TRBJ2-5; clone size: -; CDR3 protein: CASNRDQETQYF; CDR3 DNA: TGTGCCAGCAACAGGGACCAAGAGACCCAGTACTTC
V gene: TRBV19; D gene: TRBD1; CDR3 length: 15; J gene: TRBJ2-1; clone size: once; CDR3 protein: CASSVGTGLYNEQFF; CDR3 DNA: TGTGCCAGTAGTGTCGGGACAGGGCTATACAATGAGCAGTTCTTC
V gene: TRBV6-4; D gene: TRBD2; CDR3 length: 15; J gene: TRBJ2-2; clone size: -; CDR3 protein: CASSELAGATGELFF; CDR3 DNA: TGTGCCAGCAGTGAACTAGCGGGAGCCACCGGGGAGCTGTTTTTT
V gene: TRBV28; D gene: -; CDR3 length: 17; J gene: TRBJ2-7; clone size: -; CDR3 protein: CASSLTYGGLSVGEQYF; CDR3 DNA: TGTGCCAGCAGTTTAACGTATGGAGGTCTCTCTGTTGGCGAGCAGTACTTC
V gene: TRBV6-5; D gene: -; CDR3 length: 12; J gene: TRBJ1-1; clone size: -; CDR3 protein: CASIDHNTEAFF; CDR3 DNA: TGTGCCAGCATAGATCACAACACTGAAGCTTTCTTT
V gene: TRBV27; D gene: TRBD2; CDR3 length: 15; J gene: TRBJ2-1; clone size: -; CDR3 protein: CASSLGLAGYNEQFF; CDR3 DNA: TGTGCCAGCAGCCTGGGACTAGCGGGCTACAATGAGCAGTTCTTC
V gene: TRBV7-2; D gene: -; CDR3 length: 13; J gene: TRBJ1-3; clone size: -; CDR3 protein: CASSASAGNTIYF; CDR3 DNA: TGTGCCAGCAGCGCTTCGGCTGGAAACACCATATATTTT
V gene: TRBV2; D gene: -; CDR3 length: 15; J gene: TRBJ1-5; clone size: -; CDR3 protein: CASSQSGRRLQPQHF; CDR3 DNA: TGTGCCAGCAGCCAAAGCGGCAGGAGACTTCAGCCCCAGCATTTT
V gene: TRBV9; D gene: -; CDR3 length: 14; J gene: TRBJ2-1; clone size: -; CDR3 protein: CASSPPRRHNEQFF; CDR3 DNA: TGTGCCAGCAGCCCCCCTAGGCGGCACAATGAGCAGTTCTTC
V gene: TRBV30; D gene: TRBD1; CDR3 length: 15; J gene: TRBJ2-1; clone size: -; CDR3 protein: CAWSVQQGGFNEQFF; CDR3 DNA: TGTGCCTGGAGTGTACAACAGGGGGGTTTCAATGAGCAGTTCTTC
V gene: TRBV6-5; D gene: TRBD1; CDR3 length: 12; J gene: TRBJ1-1; clone size: -; CDR3 protein: CASTWDRGRAFF; CDR3 DNA: TGTGCCAGCACCTGGGACAGGGGAAGAGCTTTCTTT
V gene: TRBV30; D gene: -; CDR3 length: 12; J gene: TRBJ2-5; clone size: -; CDR3 protein: CAWSVPGETQYF; CDR3 DNA: TGTGCCTGGAGTGTTCCAGGAGAGACCCAGTACTTC
V gene: TRBV20-1; D gene: TRBD1; CDR3 length: 15; J gene: TRBJ1-5; clone size: -; CDR3 protein: CSASSRGASNQPQHF; CDR3 DNA: TGCAGTGCTAGTAGCAGGGGGGCTTCCAATCAGCCCCAGCATTTT
V gene: TRBV28; D gene: -; CDR3 length: 15; J gene: TRBJ1-4; clone size: -; CDR3 protein: CASSLSQTVGEKLFF; CDR3 DNA: TGTGCCAGCAGTCTGAGCCAAACTGTCGGTGAAAAACTGTTTTTT
V gene: TRBV16; D gene: -; CDR3 length: 14; J gene: TRBJ1-6; clone size: -; CDR3 protein: CASIPGTYNSPLHF; CDR3 DNA: TGTGCCAGCATACCGGGAACCTATAATTCACCCCTCCACTTT
V gene: TRBV7-3; D gene: TRBD2; CDR3 length: 16; J gene: TRBJ2-5; clone size: -; CDR3 protein: CASSPWGLAGQETQYF; CDR3 DNA: TGTGCCAGCAGCCCATGGGGACTAGCGGGGCAAGAGACCCAGTACTTC
V gene: TRBV19; D gene: -; CDR3 length: 15; J gene: TRBJ2-1; clone size: -; CDR3 protein: CASRANGGSYNEQFF; CDR3 DNA: TGTGCCAGTAGGGCCAACGGCGGCTCCTACAATGAGCAGTTCTTC
V gene: TRBV5-4; D gene: -; CDR3 length: 13; J gene: TRBJ2-3; clone size: -; CDR3 protein: CASRVGGTDTQYF; CDR3 DNA: TGTGCCAGCAGAGTTGGGGGGACAGATACGCAGTATTTT
V gene: TRBV28; D gene: -; CDR3 length: 15; J gene: TRBJ1-4; clone size: -; CDR3 protein: CASSLAGQQGEKLFF; CDR3 DNA: TGTGCCAGCAGCCTCGCCGGACAGCAGGGTGAAAAACTGTTTTTT
V gene: TRBV6-6; D gene: -; CDR3 length: 12; J gene: TRBJ1-1; clone size: -; CDR3 protein: CASSYSQGEAFF; CDR3 DNA: TGTGCCAGCAGTTACTCACAGGGTGAAGCTTTCTTT
V gene: TRBV28; D gene: -; CDR3 length: 15; J gene: TRBJ2-6; clone size: -; CDR3 protein: CASGAESSGANVLTF; CDR3 DNA: TGTGCCAGCGGGGCAGAGAGCTCTGGGGCCAACGTCCTGACTTTC
V gene: TRBV19; D gene: -; CDR3 length: 16; J gene: TRBJ2-3; clone size: few; CDR3 protein: CASSMEGQLSTDTQYF; CDR3 DNA: TGTGCCAGTAGTATGGAGGGGCAGTTAAGCACAGATACGCAGTATTTT
V gene: TRBV11-2; D gene: -; CDR3 length: 14; J gene: TRBJ2-7; clone size: -; CDR3 protein: CASSASPGSYEQYF; CDR3 DNA: TGTGCCAGCAGCGCGTCTCCGGGAAGCTACGAGCAGTACTTC
V gene: TRBV19; D gene: TRBD1; CDR3 length: 16; J gene: TRBJ2-7; clone size: -; CDR3 protein: CASSATGTGGSGEQYF; CDR3 DNA: TGTGCCAGTAGTGCTACCGGGACAGGGGGCTCGGGGGAGCAGTACTTC
V gene: TRBV7-8; D gene: TRBD2; CDR3 length: 17; J gene: TRBJ2-2; clone size: -; CDR3 protein: CASSPGTSGVNTGELFF; CDR3 DNA: TGTGCCAGCAGCCCGGGGACTAGCGGGGTGAACACCGGGGAGCTGTTTTTT
V gene: TRBV2; D gene: TRBD2; CDR3 length: 16; J gene: TRBJ2-2; clone size: -; CDR3 protein: CASRAPGGGNTGELFF; CDR3 DNA: TGTGCCAGCAGGGCCCCGGGAGGGGGGAACACCGGGGAGCTGTTTTTT
V gene: TRBV27; D gene: -; CDR3 length: 13; J gene: TRBJ1-6; clone size: -; CDR3 protein: CASSPSDNSPLHF; CDR3 DNA: TGTGCCAGCAGTCCCTCGGATAATTCACCCCTCCACTTT
V gene: TRBV7-9; D gene: -; CDR3 length: 15; J gene: TRBJ1-4; clone size: -; CDR3 protein: CASSLVLMGSEKLFF; CDR3 DNA: TGTGCCAGCAGCTTAGTTTTGATGGGGAGTGAAAAACTGTTTTTT
V gene: TRBV30; D gene: TRBD1; CDR3 length: 14; J gene: TRBJ2-7; clone size: -; CDR3 protein: CAWSTGVVFYEQYF; CDR3 DNA: TGTGCCTGGAGCACAGGGGTGGTATTTTACGAGCAGTACTTC
V gene: TRBV6-2/TRBV6-3; D gene: -; CDR3 length: 17; J gene: TRBJ2-7; clone size: -; CDR3 protein: CASSYRLGGPTLDEQYF; CDR3 DNA: TGTGCCAGCAGTTACCGGTTGGGAGGCCCTACCCTGGACGAGCAGTACTTC
V gene: TRBV19; D gene: -; CDR3 length: 15; J gene: TRBJ2-1; clone size: -; CDR3 protein: CASSIEGSSYNEQFF; CDR3 DNA: TGTGCCAGTAGTATTGAGGGCAGCTCCTACAATGAGCAGTTCTTC
V gene: TRBV18; D gene: -; CDR3 length: 14; J gene: TRBJ2-2; clone size: -; CDR3 protein: CASFLQRGSGELFF; CDR3 DNA: TGTGCCAGCTTCCTACAACGGGGTTCCGGGGAGCTGTTTTTT
V gene: TRBV6-5; D gene: TRBD1; CDR3 length: 13; J gene: TRBJ1-3; clone size: -; CDR3 protein: CASRTQGGNTIYF; CDR3 DNA: TGTGCCAGCAGGACACAGGGGGGAAACACCATATATTTT
V gene: TRBV5-4; D gene: -; CDR3 length: 15; J gene: TRBJ2-1; clone size: -; CDR3 protein: CASSLGFSSYNEQFF; CDR3 DNA: TGTGCCAGCAGCTTGGGGTTTAGCTCCTACAATGAGCAGTTCTTC
V gene: TRBV6-5; D gene: -; CDR3 length: 14; J gene: TRBJ1-5; clone size: -; CDR3 protein: CASTLRVGGQPQHF; CDR3 DNA: TGTGCCAGCACCCTGCGGGTGGGGGGTCAGCCCCAGCATTTT
V gene: TRBV24-1; D gene: TRBD2; CDR3 length: 15; J gene: TRBJ2-7; clone size: -; CDR3 protein: CATSDPSDGGREQYF; CDR3 DNA: TGTGCCACCAGTGACCCCTCCGACGGCGGGAGGGAGCAGTACTTC
V gene: TRBV6-1; D gene: TRBD2; CDR3 length: 15; J gene: TRBJ2-1; clone size: -; CDR3 protein: CASSDGTSGRTWQFF; CDR3 DNA: TGTGCCAGCAGTGACGGGACTAGCGGGAGGACGTGGCAGTTCTTC
V gene: TRBV7-2; D gene: TRBD1; CDR3 length: 16; J gene: TRBJ1-6; clone size: -; CDR3 protein: CASSLLGMTGYSPLHF; CDR3 DNA: TGTGCCAGCAGCTTATTGGGGATGACAGGGTATTCACCCCTCCACTTT
V gene: TRBV27; D gene: TRBD1; CDR3 length: 15; J gene: TRBJ1-2; clone size: -; CDR3 protein: CASSPGTGANYGYTF; CDR3 DNA: TGTGCCAGCAGTCCCGGGACAGGGGCTAACTATGGCTACACCTTC
V gene: TRBV5-4; D gene: TRBD1; CDR3 length: 14; J gene: TRBJ1-2; clone size: -; CDR3 protein: CASSLTGGNYGYTF; CDR3 DNA: TGTGCCAGCAGCTTGACAGGGGGGAACTATGGCTACACCTTC
V gene: TRBV4-3; D gene: -; CDR3 length: 14; J gene: TRBJ2-2; clone size: -; CDR3 protein: CASSRLRGTGELFF; CDR3 DNA: TGCGCCAGCAGCCGCCTACGGGGTACCGGGGAGCTGTTTTTT
V gene: TRBV21-1; D gene: -; CDR3 length: 19; J gene: TRBJ1-5; clone size: -; CDR3 protein: CASSDRQGARTNSNQPQHF; CDR3 DNA: TGTGCCAGCAGCGATAGACAGGGGGCGCGAACTAATAGCAATCAGCCCCAGCATTTT
V gene: TRBV2; D gene: -; CDR3 length: 13; J gene: TRBJ1-5; clone size: -; CDR3 protein: CASTPRSNQPQHF; CDR3 DNA: TGTGCCAGCACACCGCGGTCTAATCAGCCCCAGCATTTT
V gene: TRBV11-2; D gene: TRBD2; CDR3 length: 16; J gene: TRBJ2-1; clone size: -; CDR3 protein: CASSSTLAGVWYEQFF; CDR3 DNA: TGTGCCAGCAGCTCCACACTAGCGGGAGTTTGGTATGAGCAGTTCTTC
V gene: TRBV9; D gene: -; CDR3 length: 15; J gene: TRBJ2-2; clone size: once; CDR3 protein: CASSVLASGAGELFF; CDR3 DNA: TGTGCCAGCAGCGTACTAGCGTCAGGTGCCGGGGAGCTGTTTTTT
V gene: TRBV19; D gene: TRBD1; CDR3 length: 15; J gene: TRBJ2-2; clone size: once; CDR3 protein: CASSKDRAFTGELFF; CDR3 DNA: TGTGCCAGTAGTAAGGACAGGGCGTTCACCGGGGAGCTGTTTTTT
V gene: TRBV28; D gene: TRBD1; CDR3 length: 16; J gene: TRBJ2-6; clone size: -; CDR3 protein: CASSFTGGAGANVLTF; CDR3 DNA: TGTGCCAGCAGTTTTACAGGGGGCGCCGGGGCCAACGTCCTGACTTTC
V gene: TRBV10-2; D gene: TRBD2; CDR3 length: 14; J gene: TRBJ2-1; clone size: -; CDR3 protein: CASSDSSGRAQQFF; CDR3 DNA: TGCGCCAGCAGTGATTCAAGTGGGAGGGCCCAGCAGTTCTTC